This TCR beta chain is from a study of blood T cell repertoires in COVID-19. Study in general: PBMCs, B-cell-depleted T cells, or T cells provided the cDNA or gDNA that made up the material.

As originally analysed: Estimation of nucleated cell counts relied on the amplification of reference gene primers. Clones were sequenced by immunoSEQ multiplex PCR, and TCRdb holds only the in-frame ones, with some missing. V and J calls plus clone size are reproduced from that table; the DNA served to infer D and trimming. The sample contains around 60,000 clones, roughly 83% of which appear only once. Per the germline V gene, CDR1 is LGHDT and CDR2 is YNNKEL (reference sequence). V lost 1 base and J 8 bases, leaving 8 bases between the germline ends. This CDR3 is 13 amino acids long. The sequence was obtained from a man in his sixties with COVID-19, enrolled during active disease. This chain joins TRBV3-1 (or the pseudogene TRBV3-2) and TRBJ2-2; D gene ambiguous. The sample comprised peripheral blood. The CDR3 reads CASSQAGFGELFF. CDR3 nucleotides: TGTGCCAGCAGCCAAGCAGGCTTTGGGGAGCTGTTTTTT.